The rows below give T cell receptor beta chains drawn from one sample of a study of blood T cell repertoires in COVID-19. The data were produced by immunoSEQ multiplex PCR, yet TCRdb's version contains in-frame clones alone and is incomplete. The sample holds under 60,000 clones, about 83% seen once. The specimen sequenced was peripheral blood. These receptors all stem from an older woman with COVID-19, enrolled during active disease. The CDR3 runs from the conserved cysteine through the conserved F or W. A D gene is named only where the DNA matches it firmly.

d_gene: TRBD1; j_gene: TRBJ1-2; v_gene: TRBV5-4; CDR3aa: CASSHTGGRYGYTF
d_gene: TRBD1; j_gene: TRBJ1-2; v_gene: TRBV5-6; CDR3aa: CASSHTDRGLLYGYTF
d_gene: -; j_gene: TRBJ1-1; v_gene: TRBV2; CDR3aa: CASSPGITEAFF
d_gene: -; j_gene: TRBJ1-1; v_gene: TRBV14; CDR3aa: CASSLLTGNTEAFF
d_gene: -; j_gene: TRBJ1-1; v_gene: TRBV3-1/TRBV3-2; CDR3aa: CASSQVTRNTEAFF
d_gene: -; j_gene: TRBJ2-1; v_gene: TRBV5-1; CDR3aa: CASSPGGTAGNEQFF
d_gene: -; j_gene: TRBJ2-1; v_gene: TRBV5-6; CDR3aa: CASSLYGNNEQFF
d_gene: TRBD1; j_gene: TRBJ1-2; v_gene: TRBV6-2/TRBV6-3; CDR3aa: CASSQGGQVHGYTF
d_gene: TRBD1; j_gene: TRBJ1-2; v_gene: TRBV5-1; CDR3aa: CASSLATGVNGYTF
d_gene: TRBD1; j_gene: TRBJ2-1; v_gene: TRBV19; CDR3aa: CASTPFTGGPEQFF
d_gene: TRBD1; j_gene: TRBJ2-3; v_gene: TRBV3-1/TRBV3-2; CDR3aa: CASSQTWDRGNTQYF
d_gene: -; j_gene: TRBJ2-7; v_gene: TRBV7-9; CDR3aa: CASSLALLREEQYF
d_gene: -; j_gene: TRBJ1-1; v_gene: TRBV20-1; CDR3aa: CSASVKANTEAFF
d_gene: -; j_gene: TRBJ2-7; v_gene: TRBV3-1/TRBV3-2; CDR3aa: CASSQDPATEYEQYF
d_gene: -; j_gene: TRBJ1-2; v_gene: TRBV15; CDR3aa: CATSVRGGGYTF
d_gene: TRBD1; j_gene: TRBJ1-3; v_gene: TRBV6-5; CDR3aa: CASSYKGAPGNTIYF
d_gene: TRBD2; j_gene: TRBJ2-3; v_gene: TRBV5-4; CDR3aa: CASSLPGSGYTDTQYF
d_gene: -; j_gene: TRBJ2-1; v_gene: TRBV19; CDR3aa: CATIVGQLQFF
d_gene: -; j_gene: TRBJ2-7; v_gene: TRBV28; CDR3aa: CASSFYSREQYF
d_gene: -; j_gene: TRBJ1-5; v_gene: TRBV15; CDR3aa: CATIAGVGQPQHF
d_gene: TRBD2; j_gene: TRBJ2-7; v_gene: TRBV5-4; CDR3aa: CASSLDSGSYEQYF
d_gene: -; j_gene: TRBJ1-5; v_gene: TRBV19; CDR3aa: CASSISRNQPQHF
d_gene: TRBD2; j_gene: TRBJ2-1; v_gene: TRBV10-3; CDR3aa: CAIATSGRLNEQFF
d_gene: -; j_gene: TRBJ2-1; v_gene: TRBV2; CDR3aa: CASSEGPGLPYNEQFF
d_gene: TRBD1; j_gene: TRBJ1-5; v_gene: TRBV19; CDR3aa: CATHAGGNSNQPQHF
d_gene: -; j_gene: TRBJ2-7; v_gene: TRBV5-6; CDR3aa: CASSLAGRISEQYF
d_gene: TRBD1; j_gene: TRBJ1-6; v_gene: TRBV6-5; CDR3aa: CASSSGTASLNSPLHF